The clone carrying this T cell receptor (beta chain) appeared once. The antigen remains unidentified. CD45RO-negative, CCR7-selected cells formed the naive CD8 fraction, which excluded terminally differentiated effector memory CD45RA+ cells. The study drew its donors from healthy HIV-negative adults without recent acute infections or vaccinations. Method: immunoSEQ multiplex PCR; TCRdb's copy keeps in-frame clones and lacks some. Here the sample spans under 1 million clones, about 97% being singletons. These data come from a study of shared clonotypes between healthy human individuals. Study-level information: Each donor had three CD4 naive, three CD4 memory, two CD8 naive and one CD8 memory plate. The study, taken as a whole, reports: Investigators expected sequencing depth to affect clonotype sharing among donors.

The sequence came from a man aged 25 to 40 in good health. Sequenced input: naive CD8+ T cells sorted from blood.

CDR3 coding DNA: TGTGCCAGCAGCTGGCGCGGGGAATCCTACAATGAGCAGTTCTTC. Translated, it gives CASSWRGESYNEQFF. V and J are TRBV6-5 and TRBJ2-1; TRBD2 is a possible D gene (6 bases). V lost 6 bases and J 1 base, leaving 13 bases between the germline ends. The CDR3 has 15 residues. Per the germline V gene, CDR1 is MNHEY and CDR2 is SVGAGI.